Following are 26 T cell receptor beta chains from one sample sequenced in a study of cytomegalovirus exposure and HLA in healthy donors. PCR primers comprised 60 Vbeta and 13 Jbeta primers. Profiled with immunoSEQ multiplex PCR; TCRdb holds only in-frame clones, not every one. Among fewer than 110,000 clones listed, approximately 80% were seen once. Sequenced input: PBMCs. These receptors all come from a male donor in good health and CMV-seronegative.

The chain uses TRBV6-5 and TRBJ2-1, with 9 bases that match TRBD2. This CDR3 region has 16 residues. Germline trimming cut 0 bases from V and 3 bases from J; bases unmatched to any gene: 3. Germline values: CDR1 MNHEY, CDR2 SVGAGI. CDR3 DNA: TGTGCCAGCAGTTACTCTCTAGCGGGGAACTACAATGAGCAGTTCTTC. Translated, it gives CASSYSLAGNYNEQFF.

V gene TRBV6-1 combines with J gene TRBJ2-1; 11 bases align to TRBD2. Germline CDR1 MNHNS, CDR2 SASEGT. The CDR3 loop spans 15 amino acids. The ends lost 5 bases at V and 7 bases at J; junction bases unmatched: 7. The CDR3, as DNA: TGTGCCAGCAGTCCCGGGACTAGCGGCCGTAATGAGCAGTTCTTC. Translated, it gives CASSPGTSGRNEQFF.

This chain joins TRBV7-2 and TRBJ2-3; TRBD2 aligns across 11 bases. After removal of 5 bases from V and 1 base from J, the junction contained 5 bases not matched to a gene. This CDR3 has 16 residues. CDR1 SGHTA and CDR2 FQGNSA come from the germline V gene. CDR3 loop: CASSPGLAGRTDTQYF. The DNA of the CDR3 is TGTGCCAGCAGCCCTGGACTAGCGGGCCGCACAGATACGCAGTATTTT.

V gene TRBV6-1 combines with J gene TRBJ2-7; tentatively, D is TRBD1 (5 bases). The germline gives CDR1 MNHNS, CDR2 SASEGT. V lost 2 bases and J 0 bases, leaving 11 bases between the germline ends. CDR3 length: 15 residues. The CDR3 DNA follows: TGTGCCAGCAGTGAAAGCTGGACAAGCTCCTACGAGCAGTACTTC. It is translated as CASSESWTSSYEQYF.

The CDR3 DNA reads TGTGCCAGCAGCGTAGCTACTCACACCGGGGAGCTGTTTTTT. Translation gives CASSVATHTGELFF. The gene calls are TRBV9 and TRBJ2-2; D call uncertain. Per germline, CDR1 SGDLS and CDR2 YYNGEE. Trimming stripped 0 bases from V and 3 bases from J, with 6 bases between. CDR3 size: 14 residues.

This chain links TRBV27 with TRBJ2-1; D might be TRBD2 (6 bases). Germline V gene data show CDR1 as MNHEY and CDR2 as SMNVEV (reference sequence). V lost 6 bases and J 10 bases, leaving 19 bases between the germline ends. This CDR3 has 14 amino acids. CDR3 nucleotide sequence: TGTGCCAGCAGCCAACGAACGGGACTCAAGGAGCAGTTCTTC. It yields the protein CASSQRTGLKEQFF.

This chain connects TRBV2 to TRBJ1-4, with D hard to call. Germline CDR1 SNHLY, CDR2 FYNNEI. V lost 3 bases and J lost 4, with 15 bases in between. CDR3 length equals 16 residues. The CDR3 DNA reads as TGTGCCAGCAGTGAGCGGCAGCGAACTTTTAATGAAAAACTGTTTTTT. It codes for CASSERQRTFNEKLFF.

The chain uses TRBV4-1 and TRBJ2-1; 12 bases agree with TRBD2. This CDR3 spans 16 amino acids. Trimming removed 1 base from V and 9 bases from J; junction bases left unmatched: 7. Germline V gene data show CDR1 as MGHRA and CDR2 as YSYEKL. The CDR3 reads CASSQGAASGRGEQFF. The DNA of the CDR3 is TGCGCCAGCAGCCAAGGTGCGGCTAGCGGGAGGGGTGAGCAGTTCTTC.

This chain connects TRBV27 to TRBJ2-7, with TRBD2 as a possible D gene (6 bases). Germline-derived CDR1 and CDR2 are MNHEY and SMNVEV (reference sequence). This CDR3 comprises 14 residues. V gave up 3 bases and J gave up 0 bases, with 9 bases separating them. CDR3 amino acids: CASSFGTYSYEQYF. The CDR3 nucleotides read TGTGCCAGCAGTTTCGGGACTTACTCCTACGAGCAGTACTTC.

This clone was observed a handful of times. The chain is built from TRBV19 and TRBJ2-7; 8 nucleotides agree with TRBD2. The CDR3 covers 15 residues. The V gene's germline CDR1 is LNHDA and CDR2 SQIVND (reference sequence). J gave up 0 bases and V 4 bases, and 5 bases lay outside the gene matches. The CDR3: CASSNLAGISYEQYF. CDR3 coding DNA: TGTGCCAGTAGTAACTTAGCGGGGATCTCCTACGAGCAGTACTTC.

Relative to its sample, this clone is medium-sized (0.01 to 0.1%). The chain recombines TRBV19 with TRBJ1-1; the D is unclear. V was trimmed by 5 bases and J by 5 bases, leaving 15 bases between them. Germline V gene data show CDR1 as LNHDA and CDR2 as SQIVND (reference sequence). The CDR3 runs 14 residues. The CDR3 loop is CASSATAVGTEAFF. The CDR3 nucleotides read TGTGCCAGTAGTGCAACGGCGGTCGGGACTGAAGCTTTCTTT.

The chain is built from TRBV11-2 and TRBJ2-1, with TRBD2 matching over 8 bases. The CDR3 runs to 15 residues. The trim removed 11 bases at V and 8 bases at J, leaving 17 bases unmatched. Germline-derived CDR1 and CDR2 are SGHAT and FQNNGV. In DNA form, the CDR3 reads TGTGCCGACAATGACGGAAGCGGGAGTATCGATGAGCAGTTCTTC. It encodes CADNDGSGSIDEQFF. The variable domain in full, with the rest retrieved from reference TRBV11-2 and TRBJ2-1, is EAGVAQSPRYKIIEKRQSVAFWCNPISGHATLYWYQQILGQGPKLLIQFQNNGVVDDSQLPKDRFSAERLKGVDSTLKIQPAKLEDSAVYLCADNDGSGSIDEQFFGPGTRLTVL.

This clone was seen only a few times. The gene calls are TRBV5-1 and TRBJ2-1; TRBD2 is a possible D gene (6 bases). Germline assignment: CDR1 SGHRS and CDR2 YFSETQ. Trimming removed 4 bases from V and 0 bases from J, with 14 bases in between. The CDR3 has 16 residues. CDR3 nucleotide sequence: TGCGCCAGCAGCACCTCAGCGGGCAGCTCCTACAATGAGCAGTTCTTC. Its translation: CASSTSAGSSYNEQFF.

The chain combines TRBV29-1 with TRBJ2-1; 10 positions match TRBD2. This CDR3 contains 14 residues. Germline lookup yields CDR1 SQVTM and CDR2 ANQGSEA. J lost 2 bases, V lost 3 bases, and 1 base had no gene match. In nucleotides, the CDR3 is TGCAGCGTTGATGGGACTAGCGCCTACAATGAGCAGTTCTTC. It specifies CSVDGTSAYNEQFF.

The rearrangement joins TRBV6-5 to TRBJ1-2, with 9 bases fitting TRBD1. The CDR3 has 15 amino acids. J gave up 7 bases and V 10 bases, and 16 bases lay outside the gene matches. Per the germline V gene, CDR1 is MNHEY and CDR2 is SVGAGI. CDR3 sequence (DNA): TGTGCCACCCAAGCTACAGGGGGCCGACAAGGTGGCTACACCTTC. This gives the protein CATQATGGRQGGYTF.

The chain couples TRBV28 to TRBJ2-1; D ambiguous. CDR1 and CDR2 from the germline V gene are MDHEN and SYDVKM. This CDR3 contains 11 residues. V lost 5 bases, J lost 10 bases, and 9 bases lay in between. This chain's CDR3 is CASSIVEEQFF. The CDR3 DNA reads TGTGCCAGCAGTATAGTTGAAGAGCAGTTCTTC.

The chain employs TRBV7-9 and TRBJ1-2; possibly TRBD1 for D (5 bases). V lost 4 bases and J 2 bases, leaving 17 bases between the germline ends. The CDR3 has 16 residues. Germline V lookup: CDR1 SEHNR, CDR2 FQNEAQ (reference sequence). Here the CDR3 reads CASSWGGVLGNYGYTF. CDR3 in DNA: TGTGCCAGCAGCTGGGGCGGGGTGTTGGGCAACTATGGCTACACCTTC.

V is TRBV4-2 and J is TRBJ2-6; D might be TRBD2 (5 bases). The germline gives CDR1 LGHNA, CDR2 YNFKEQ. The CDR3 extends over 15 amino acids. Trimming removed 0 bases at V and 3 bases at J, with 6 bases between. This CDR3 reads CASSQDRGGANVLTF. The CDR3, as DNA: TGTGCCAGCAGCCAAGATCGGGGTGGGGCCAACGTCCTGACTTTC.

The chain recombines TRBV11-2 with TRBJ1-2; D may be TRBD1 (5 bases). Germline CDR1 reads SGHAT; CDR2 reads FQNNGV. The CDR3 totals 15 residues. The ends were cut back, 1 base at V and 4 bases at J, with 13 bases in the middle. The CDR3 DNA sequence: TGTGCCAGCAGCTTAGGTGGTAGGGGTTCCTATGGCTACACCTTC. This encodes CASSLGGRGSYGYTF.

The chain has TRBV2 and TRBJ1-4; 7 bases align to TRBD1. This CDR3 has 17 residues. V shed 4 bases and J 8 bases; nucleotides not matched to a gene: 16. CDR1 SNHLY and CDR2 FYNNEI come from the germline V gene. This CDR3 is CASSVAHVTGAGEKLFF. As DNA, the CDR3 is TGTGCCAGCAGTGTTGCCCACGTAACAGGGGCAGGGGAAAAACTGTTTTTT.

The gene calls are TRBV7-9 and TRBJ2-1, with D perhaps TRBD2 (7 bases). Germline-derived CDR1 and CDR2 are SEHNR and FQNEAQ (reference sequence). The CDR3 length is 13 residues. With 6 bases removed from V and 9 bases from J, the gap between germline ends came to 15 bases. Written as DNA, the CDR3 is TGTGCCAGCAGGATTGGGGGAGGGGGTGAGCAGTTCTTC. It translates to CASRIGGGGEQFF.

J is TRBJ2-7 and V is TRBV7-8; D is uncertain. The V and J ends lost 0 bases and 2 bases respectively, with 17 bases between them. The CDR3 is 17 amino acids. Germline V lookup: CDR1 SGHVS, CDR2 FQNEAQ. CDR3 coding DNA: TGTGCCAGCAGCTTAGCGCCACAGAAGGTCTATGCCTACGAGCAGTACTTC. Translating it yields CASSLAPQKVYAYEQYF. The variable domain in full, with the rest retrieved from reference TRBV7-8 and TRBJ2-7, is GAGVSQSPRYKVAKRGQDVALRCDPISGHVSLFWYQQALGQGPEFLTYFQNEAQLDKSGLPSDRFFAERPEGSVSTLKIQRTQQEDSAVYLCASSLAPQKVYAYEQYFGPGTRLTVT.

This chain uses TRBV28 with TRBJ1-5; D might be TRBD1 (6 bases). V lost 2 bases and J lost 1, with 9 bases in between. CDR1 MDHEN and CDR2 SYDVKM come from the germline V gene. The CDR3 has 15 residues. CDR3: CASSLETGSNQPQHF. CDR3 nucleotide sequence: TGTGCCAGCAGTTTAGAAACAGGGAGCAATCAGCCCCAGCATTTT.

This chain connects TRBV7-3 to TRBJ2-3, with TRBD2 matching 7 bases. Trimming took 1 base from V and 0 from J; bases not matched to a gene: 4. The CDR3 consists of 16 residues. Germline V lookup: CDR1 SGHTA, CDR2 FQGTGA. The CDR3 region is CASSLIPSGSTDTQYF. For the CDR3, the DNA is TGTGCCAGCAGCTTAATTCCTAGCGGAAGCACAGATACGCAGTATTTT. Using reference TRBV7-3 and TRBJ2-3 for the parts outside the CDR3, the full variable domain is GAGVSQTPSNKVTEKGKYVELRCDPISGHTALYWYRQSLGQGPEFLIYFQGTGAADDSGLPNDRFFAVRPEGSVSTLKIQRTERGDSAVYLCASSLIPSGSTDTQYFGPGTRLTVL.

The chain has TRBV27 and TRBJ2-2; D unresolved. V was trimmed by 4 bases and J by 0 bases, leaving 12 bases between them. Germline CDR1 and CDR2: MNHEY and SMNVEV (reference sequence). The CDR3 covers 16 residues. The CDR3 loop is CASSSDRHPNTGELFF. The DNA for the CDR3 is TGTGCCAGCAGTTCCGACCGACACCCGAACACCGGGGAGCTGTTTTTT.

This clone came up once. The J gene is TRBJ1-1, the V gene TRBV11-2, with 7 nucleotides matching TRBD1. The CDR3 loop spans 15 amino acids. CDR1 SGHAT and CDR2 FQNNGV come from the germline V gene. V trimming: 6 bases; J trimming: 1 base; junction bases outside the gene matches: 8. CDR3 amino acids: CASRPVKGANTEAFF. CDR3 nucleotide sequence: TGTGCCAGCAGGCCTGTGAAGGGGGCGAACACTGAAGCTTTCTTT.